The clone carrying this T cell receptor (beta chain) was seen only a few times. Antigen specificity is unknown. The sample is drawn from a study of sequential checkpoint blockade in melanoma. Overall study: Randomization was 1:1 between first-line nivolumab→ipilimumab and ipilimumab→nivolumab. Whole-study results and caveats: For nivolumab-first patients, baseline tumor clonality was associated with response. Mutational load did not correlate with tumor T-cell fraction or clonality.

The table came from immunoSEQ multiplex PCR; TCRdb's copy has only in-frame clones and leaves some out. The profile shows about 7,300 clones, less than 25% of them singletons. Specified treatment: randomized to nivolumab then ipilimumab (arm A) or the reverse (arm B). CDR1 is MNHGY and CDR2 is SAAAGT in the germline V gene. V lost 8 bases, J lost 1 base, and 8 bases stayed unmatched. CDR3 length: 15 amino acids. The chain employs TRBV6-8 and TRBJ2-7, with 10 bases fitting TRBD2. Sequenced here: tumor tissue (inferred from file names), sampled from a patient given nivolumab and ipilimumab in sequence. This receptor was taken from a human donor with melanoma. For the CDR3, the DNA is TGTGCCAGCCGTCTGACTAGCGGGCATTCCTACGAGCAGTACGTC. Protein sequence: CASRLTSGHSYEQYV.